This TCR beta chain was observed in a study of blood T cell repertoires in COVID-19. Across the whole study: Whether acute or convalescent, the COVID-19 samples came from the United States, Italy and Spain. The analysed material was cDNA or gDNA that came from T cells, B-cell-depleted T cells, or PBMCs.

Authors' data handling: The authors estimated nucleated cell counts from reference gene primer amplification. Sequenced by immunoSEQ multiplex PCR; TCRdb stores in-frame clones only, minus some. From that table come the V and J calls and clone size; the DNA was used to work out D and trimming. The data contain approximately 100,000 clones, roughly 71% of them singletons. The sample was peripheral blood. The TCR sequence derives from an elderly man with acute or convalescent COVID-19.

The CDR3 DNA reads as TGCGCCAGCAGCCTCGAGATCAACGAGCAGTACTTC. Residues: CASSLEINEQYF. The J gene is TRBJ2-7, the V gene TRBV10-2; D uncertain. The V and J ends lost 6 bases and 5 bases respectively, with 11 bases between them. CDR1 and CDR2 from the germline V gene are WSHSY and SAAADI. The CDR3 length is 12 residues.